The 22 T cell receptor beta chains below were found in one sample sequenced in a study of blood T cell repertoires in COVID-19. Using immunoSEQ multiplex PCR, the repertoire was profiled, and TCRdb retains in-frame clones only, with some absent. The table includes about 270,000 clones, around 86% detected once. The material sequenced was peripheral blood. The receptor source for this set is a man aged 35-49 years with active or convalescent COVID-19.

The chain combines TRBV19 with TRBJ1-6; the D gene is possibly TRBD1 (5 bases). This CDR3 is 17 amino acids long. Deletions cut 5 bases from V and 7 bases from J, with 21 bases between. Germline V gene lookup returns CDR1 LNHDA and CDR2 SQIVND (reference sequence). CDR3 residues: CASSPPRQRLGNSPLHF. The CDR3 DNA sequence: TGTGCCAGTAGTCCCCCCCGACAGCGCCTGGGGAATTCACCCCTCCACTTT.

Points on this clone: At the DNA level, this CDR3 is encoded by other sequences in the same sample as well. V usage is TRBV2 and J usage is TRBJ2-6; tentative D call: TRBD2 (5 bases). Germline V gene sequence: CDR1 SNHLY, CDR2 FYNNEI. The CDR3 is made up of 13 amino acids. V shed 7 bases and J shed 3 bases, with 7 bases lying between them. The CDR3: CASTGSGANVLTF. The CDR3 DNA sequence: TGTGCCAGCACGGGGAGTGGGGCCAACGTCCTGACTTTC.

The chain uses TRBV6-4 and TRBJ1-2; D is unresolved. The ends were cut back, 3 bases at V and 8 bases at J, with 13 bases in the middle. This CDR3 comprises 13 residues. CDR1 is MRHNA and CDR2 is SNTAGT in the germline V gene. This chain's CDR3 is CASSENSRGGYTF. The CDR3 nucleotides are TGTGCCAGCAGTGAGAACAGTCGCGGGGGCTACACCTTC.

The chain employs TRBV7-9 and TRBJ2-3; 10 bases are a match to TRBD2. Per germline, CDR1 SEHNR and CDR2 FQNEAQ (reference sequence). The CDR3 runs 16 residues. J lost 5 bases, V lost 5 bases, and 10 bases had no gene match. The CDR3 sequence: CASSGVGLARGDTQYF. The CDR3 DNA follows: TGTGCCAGCAGCGGAGTGGGACTAGCGCGGGGAGATACGCAGTATTTT.

This clone appeared a single time. The rearrangement uses TRBV27 and TRBJ2-7, with 11 bases fitting TRBD2. The junction had 7 bases not matched to a gene; V was cut back by 0 bases and J by 3 bases. The CDR3 has 17 amino acids. Germline CDR1 is MNHEY and CDR2 is SMNVEV (reference sequence). Written as DNA, the CDR3 is TGTGCCAGCAGTTTATCGAAACTAGCGGGAGAGTACTACGAGCAGTACTTC. As protein: CASSLSKLAGEYYEQYF.

The rearrangement joins TRBV9 to TRBJ2-7, with 11 positions matching TRBD1. J was trimmed by 5 bases and V by 4 bases; bases with no gene match: 11. The germline V gene has CDR1 SGDLS and CDR2 YYNGEE. The CDR3 totals 16 residues. The CDR3 DNA reads TGTGCCAGCAGCCCCAAAACGGGACAGGGGGTCGACGAGCAGTACTTC. Translated: CASSPKTGQGVDEQYF.

This chain uses TRBV25-1 with TRBJ2-1, with D tentatively TRBD2 (6 bases). The germline gives CDR1 MGHDK, CDR2 SYGVNS. The V end lost 4 bases, the J end lost 7 bases, and 14 bases lay between the germline ends. The CDR3 extends over 14 amino acids. CDR3 protein: CASSGQGGRNEQFF. The CDR3 DNA reads as TGTGCCAGCAGTGGTCAGGGAGGTCGGAATGAGCAGTTCTTC.

In the case of this clone: Other DNA sequences from this sample encode an identical CDR3 as well. The chain is built from TRBV30 and TRBJ2-7; 7 nucleotides line up with TRBD1. The CDR3 totals 14 residues. Per the germline V gene, CDR1 is GTSNPN and CDR2 is SVGIG (reference sequence). V was pared by 0 bases and J by 2 bases, with 4 bases of the junction left unmatched. CDR3 sequence (DNA): TGTGCCTGGAGTGTATCAGGGGGTCCCTACGAGCAGTACTTC. Translating it yields CAWSVSGGPYEQYF.

The gene calls are TRBV15 and TRBJ2-6; D possibly corresponds to TRBD1 (5 bases). Germline V gives CDR1 LNHNV, CDR2 YYDKDF (reference sequence). The CDR3 consists of 16 residues. Trimming took 5 bases from V and 4 from J, leaving 15 bases between them. The CDR3 DNA is TGTGCCACCAGCTGGCACCAGGGTTCCGGGGCCAACGTCCTGACTTTC. As protein: CATSWHQGSGANVLTF.

Concerning this clone: A much larger clone is a single base away; this may be a read error. This sequence joins TRBV7-6 and TRBJ2-2; D perhaps matches TRBD2 (5 bases). With 5 bases removed from V and 3 bases from J, the gap between germline ends came to 10 bases. The CDR3 loop spans 14 amino acids. Looked up from germline, CDR1 is SGHVS and CDR2 is FNYEAQ. This CDR3 is CASSEVGDTGELFF. The DNA for the CDR3 is TGTGCCAGCAGCGAAGTCGGGGACACCGGGGAGCTGTTTTTT.

This chain joins TRBV5-6 and TRBJ1-4; D remains ambiguous. The CDR3 length is 15 residues. The V and J ends lost 0 bases and 4 bases respectively, with 10 bases between them. Germline lookup yields CDR1 SGHDT and CDR2 YYEEEE. CDR3 residues: CASSLETIDNEKLFF. The CDR3 nucleotides read TGTGCCAGCAGCTTGGAAACAATCGATAATGAAAAACTGTTTTTT.

The chain uses TRBV6-5 and TRBJ2-7, with D hard to call. Trimming removed 0 bases from V and 7 bases from J, with 4 bases in between. The CDR3 runs 11 residues. Per the germline V gene, CDR1 is MNHEY and CDR2 is SVGAGI. CDR3: CASSYSGEQYF. CDR3 bases: TGTGCCAGCAGTTACTCCGGGGAGCAGTACTTC.

This rearrangement joins TRBV2 to TRBJ2-1; 7 bases agree with TRBD2. The CDR3 has 14 residues. V trimming: 5 bases; J trimming: 7 bases; junction bases outside the gene matches: 8. CDR1 SNHLY and CDR2 FYNNEI come from the germline V gene. The CDR3 bases are TGTGCCAGCAGTTTCCCGGGACTATCGAATGAGCAGTTCTTC. Encoded protein: CASSFPGLSNEQFF.

The rearrangement links TRBV6-4 to TRBJ1-1, with D possibly matching TRBD1 (5 bases). Trimming cost V 3 bases and J 1 base, with 6 bases left between them. The CDR3 contains 13 residues. Germline V gives CDR1 MRHNA, CDR2 SNTAGT. CDR3 amino acids: CASSEQANTEAFF. The CDR3 nucleotides are TGTGCCAGCAGTGAACAGGCGAACACTGAAGCTTTCTTT.

J is TRBJ1-1 and V is TRBV28, with 7 bases aligning to TRBD1. CDR1 and CDR2 (germline): MDHEN, SYDVKM. CDR3 size: 16 residues. Losses at the gene ends were 6 bases for V and 0 bases for J; bases not matched to a gene: 10. The CDR3 DNA reads TGTGCCAGCAGCGACACCGGAACAGGGGTGAACACTGAAGCTTTCTTT. Amino acid sequence: CASSDTGTGVNTEAFF.

The genes are TRBV27 and TRBJ1-5; D is undetermined. The germline CDR1 and CDR2 sequences are MNHEY and SMNVEV (reference sequence). The germline V and J ends were trimmed by 6 bases and 2 bases, with 11 bases remaining between them. This CDR3 region has 14 residues. CDR3 loop: CASRTSPGNQPQHF. Here the CDR3 DNA reads TGTGCCAGCAGGACAAGCCCGGGCAATCAGCCCCAGCATTTT.

This chain connects TRBV3-1 (or the pseudogene TRBV3-2) to TRBJ1-2; D not resolved. The germline V and J ends were trimmed by 0 bases and 6 bases, with 5 bases remaining between them. The CDR3 sequence is 12 residues long. Germline V gene data show CDR1 as LGHDT and CDR2 as YNNKEL (reference sequence). CDR3 amino acids: CASSQERDGYTF. The CDR3 coding sequence is TGTGCCAGCAGCCAAGAACGGGATGGCTACACCTTC.

CDR3 amino acids: CASSSSGGGPSYEQYF. CDR3 nucleotide sequence: TGTGCCAGCAGTTCCTCTGGGGGGGGGCCCTCCTACGAGCAGTACTTC. The V and J genes are TRBV27 and TRBJ2-7; weak D call: TRBD2 (7 bases). V was shortened by 4 bases and J by 0 bases, with 16 bases between the two germline ends. CDR1 is MNHEY, CDR2 SMNVEV, per germline (reference sequence). CDR3 length: 16 amino acids.

The chain employs TRBV3-1 (or the pseudogene TRBV3-2) and TRBJ1-1, with D unclear. The germline CDR1 and CDR2 sequences are LGHDT and YNNKEL (reference sequence). There are 17 residues in the CDR3. Trimming left V 4 bases short and J 1 base short, with 19 bases between. CDR3 sequence: CASSLSSGVPSNTEAFF. The CDR3 bases are TGTGCCAGCAGCCTCTCATCCGGGGTCCCATCGAACACTGAAGCTTTCTTT.

The rearrangement uses TRBV3-1 (or the pseudogene TRBV3-2) and TRBJ1-2; D is perhaps TRBD1 (6 bases). The CDR3 runs 15 residues. Trimming cost V 3 bases and J 4 bases, with 15 bases left between them. The V gene's germline CDR1 is LGHDT and CDR2 YNNKEL (reference sequence). For the CDR3, the DNA is TGTGCCAGCAGCCATCCGGGACAACCTCTCTATGGCTACACCTTC. Translation: CASSHPGQPLYGYTF.

The chain uses TRBV11-3 and TRBJ2-6; no reliable D call. Deletions cut 1 base from V and 2 bases from J, with 6 bases between. The CDR3 extends over 15 amino acids. CDR1 SGHNT and CDR2 YENEEA come from the germline V gene. CDR3 residues: CASSLGLTGANVLTF. In DNA form, the CDR3 reads TGTGCCAGCAGCTTAGGGCTGACTGGGGCCAACGTCCTGACTTTC.

As to this clone: This same CDR3 is encoded by further DNA sequences in the sample. This chain connects TRBV12-3 or TRBV12-4 to TRBJ1-1, with D possibly being TRBD1 (5 bases). The CDR3 covers 13 residues. Trimming shortened V by 5 bases and J by 0 bases, and 7 bases separated the two germline ends. The CDR3 region is CASSPTVNTEAFF. CDR3 nucleotide sequence: TGTGCCAGCAGTCCGACAGTGAACACTGAAGCTTTCTTT.